This T cell receptor beta chain emerged from a study of OX40 agonist ivuxolimab in advanced cancers. Turning to the study itself: The study gave patients intravenous ivuxolimab at 0.01 to 10 mg/kg every 2 weeks. Earlier treatment with anti-PD-1, anti-PD-L1 or anti-CTLA-4 was permitted, and 30% to 40% had received some.

Using immunoSEQ multiplex PCR, the repertoire was profiled, and TCRdb retains in-frame clones only, with some absent. This sample has 65,000 to 90,000 clones, with more than 80% found just once. In regard to this clone: As yet, its antigen is unknown.

Study-wide points: On average, a greater number of expanded clones characterised CD8+ T cells relative to CD4+. The authors also found low normalized T-cell clonal expansion in some nonresponders.

The CDR3 runs 12 residues. Trimming took off 5 bases at V and 5 bases at J, with 6 bases between the two ends. Per germline, CDR1 SGHTA and CDR2 FQGNSA. The specimen was CD4+ or CD8+ T cells sorted from blood, collected in a trial of the OX40 agonist ivuxolimab. The source of this sequence is an adult with an advanced solid tumor such as melanoma, head and neck, liver or kidney cancer. The V call is TRBV7-2, the J call TRBJ2-2; D gene ambiguous. As DNA, the CDR3 is TGTGCCAGCAGCCACTCAACCGGGGAGCTGTTTTTT. This gives the protein CASSHSTGELFF.